This entry lists 30 T cell receptor beta chains sequenced from one sample in a study of early T cells in non-severe SARS-CoV-2 infection. MiXCR, run by TCRdb on the 5' RACE reads, gives a single entry per CDR3 protein. The data contain 45,000 or so distinct CDR3 sequences, 11% of them singletons. Material for sequencing was whole blood. The receptors here all came from an adult who was a healthcare worker with PCR-confirmed SARS-CoV-2 infection or an uninfected control (not recorded which).

This clonotype was detected many times. V usage is TRBV6-2 or TRBV6-3 and J usage is TRBJ2-5, with TRBD2 identical over 7 bases. The CDR3 is made up of 14 amino acids. J lost 1 base, V lost 6 bases, and 5 bases had no gene match. Germline loops: CDR1 MNHEY, CDR2 SVGEGT. The DNA for the CDR3 is TGTGCCAGCAGCCCGCCTAGCGGCCAAGAGACCCAGTACTTC. It yields the protein CASSPPSGQETQYF.

The chain employs TRBV5-1 and TRBJ1-4; tentatively, D is TRBD1 (6 bases). The CDR3 runs to 14 residues. V shed 4 bases and J shed 8 bases, with 15 bases lying between them. CDR1 is SGHRS and CDR2 is YFSETQ in the germline V gene. The CDR3 region has the DNA TGCGCCAGCAGCCCAGGGGTCCCCGCCGAAAAACTGTTTTTT. It translates to CASSPGVPAEKLFF.

This clonotype was counted at least ten times. The chain employs TRBV6-5 and TRBJ1-3; TRBD1 is a possible D gene (6 bases). CDR3 length: 14 residues. V was cut by 4 bases and J by 4 bases, with 11 bases left in between. The germline CDR1 and CDR2 sequences are MNHEY and SVGAGI. The CDR3 loop reads CASSSTGIGNTIYF. For the CDR3, the DNA is TGTGCCAGCAGTTCCACAGGGATCGGAAACACCATATATTTT.

The gene calls are TRBV6-2 or TRBV6-3 and TRBJ2-2; unclear D gene. V was trimmed by 2 bases and J by 7 bases, leaving 5 bases between them. CDR3 length: 12 residues. Germline CDR1 MNHEY, CDR2 SVGEGT. CDR3 nucleotides: TGTGCCAGCAGTTACCACATCGGGGAGCTGTTTTTT. As protein: CASSYHIGELFF.

This clonotype has at least ten counts. The genes are TRBV10-3 and TRBJ2-3; TRBD1 is a possible D gene (6 bases). The CDR3 extends over 14 amino acids. The germline V gene has CDR1 ENHRY and CDR2 SYGVKD. Trimming removed 4 bases at V and 2 bases at J, with 10 bases between. In DNA, the CDR3 is TGTGCCATCAGTGGTTCAGGGGACACAGATACGCAGTATTTT. The encoded protein is CAISGSGDTDTQYF.

Many counts were recorded for this clonotype. V gene TRBV12-3 or TRBV12-4 combines with J gene TRBJ1-1; D is undetermined. The CDR3 is 12 amino acids. The germline V and J ends were trimmed by 4 bases and 7 bases, with 10 bases remaining between them. CDR3 sequence reads: CASSSARLEAFF. The CDR3 DNA reads TGTGCCAGCAGTTCAGCCCGTCTTGAAGCTTTCTTT.

In DNA, the CDR3 is TGTGCCAGCAGCCCGGACAGGGAGGGCGGCTACACCTTC. Protein product: CASSPDREGGYTF. The chain couples TRBV7-9 to TRBJ1-2, with 8 bases matching TRBD1. The germline V gene has CDR1 SEHNR and CDR2 FQNEAQ (reference sequence). There are 13 residues in the CDR3. Trimming at V came to 5 bases and at J to 8 bases, leaving 7 bases not matched to a gene. Full variable domain (outside the CDR3, taken from reference TRBV7-9 and TRBJ1-2): DTGVSQNPRHKITKRGQNVTFRCDPISEHNRLYWYRQTLGQGPEFLTYFQNEAQLEKSRLLSDRFSAERPKGSFSTLEIQRTEQGDSAMYLCASSPDREGGYTFGSGTRLTVV.

This clonotype was observed at least ten times. The chain has TRBV18 and TRBJ2-5, with D tentatively TRBD1 (6 bases). The germline gives CDR1 KGHSH, CDR2 LQKENI. The V end lost 0 bases, the J end lost 9 bases, and 11 bases lay between the germline ends. The CDR3 consists of 13 residues. CDR3 in amino acids: CASSPPGAGAQYF. The CDR3 nucleotides read TGTGCCAGCTCACCACCGGGGGCAGGAGCCCAGTACTTC.

Turning to this clonotype: The germline gene is not matched at one end of the junction; a read error may be the cause. The V call is TRBV5-1, the J call TRBJ2-2, with TRBD2 matching 8 bases. This CDR3 contains 16 residues. From germline, CDR1 is SGHRS and CDR2 YFSETQ. CDR3 sequence reads: CASSPLAGPNTGGLFF. In DNA form, the CDR3 reads TGCGCCAGCAGCCCTTTAGCGGGGCCGAACACCGGGGGGCTGTTTTTT.

The rearrangement links TRBV25-1 to TRBJ2-5; the D gene is possibly TRBD2 (6 bases). The CDR3 extends over 9 amino acids. Germline V lookup: CDR1 MGHDK, CDR2 SYGVNS. As DNA, the CDR3 is TGTACCGCGGGGGAGACCCAGTACTTC. Translated, it gives CTAGETQYF.

This clonotype appeared many times. This rearrangement joins TRBV6-2 or TRBV6-3 to TRBJ1-1; possible D gene TRBD1, 6 bases. V was clipped by 5 bases and J by 0 bases, with 16 bases between them. Germline V CDR1 and CDR2: MNHEY, SVGEGT. The CDR3 covers 16 residues. The CDR3, as DNA: TGTGCCAGCAGTAATCGACTGACAGGAATGAACACTGAAGCTTTCTTT. Amino acid sequence: CASSNRLTGMNTEAFF.

There are a few counts of this clonotype. This rearrangement joins TRBV5-6 to TRBJ1-2; D gene ambiguous. V was shortened by 1 base and J by 7 bases, with 8 bases between the two germline ends. Germline CDR1 SGHDT, CDR2 YYEEEE. This CDR3 is 12 amino acids long. The CDR3 DNA is TGTGCCAGCAGCTTGACTCTGGCTGGCTACACCTTC. Residues: CASSLTLAGYTF.

This clonotype was counted at least ten times. This chain links TRBV27 with TRBJ2-5; 12 nucleotides line up with TRBD1. CDR1 MNHEY and CDR2 SMNVEV come from the germline V gene (reference sequence). The CDR3 consists of 15 residues. Unmatched junction bases numbered 4, after V lost 4 bases and J lost 4 bases. CDR3 sequence (DNA): TGTGCCAGCAGTTCCGGGACAGGGGGCGTAGAGACCCAGTACTTC. Protein: CASSSGTGGVETQYF.

The V gene is TRBV20-1, the J gene TRBJ2-4, with TRBD2 as a possible D gene (7 bases). This CDR3 has 14 residues. The ends were cut back, 3 bases at V and 3 bases at J, with 12 bases in the middle. Germline CDR1 is DFQATT and CDR2 is SNEGSKA (reference sequence). As DNA, the CDR3 is TGCAGTGCTAGCGGGGGGCCAGGCAAAAACATTCAGTACTTC. Translation: CSASGGPGKNIQYF.

This sequence joins TRBV29-1 and TRBJ2-1, with D unresolved. There are 10 residues in the CDR3. Trimming stripped 5 bases from V and 9 bases from J, with 8 bases between. The germline V gene has CDR1 SQVTM and CDR2 ANQGSEA. The DNA of the CDR3 is TGCAGCGTTCGGATGGTTGAGCAGTTCTTC. Translating gives CSVRMVEQFF.

This clonotype was counted many times. The chain is built from TRBV20-1 and TRBJ2-3; TRBD1 might be the D (5 bases). The CDR3 consists of 15 residues. Trimming pared 6 bases from V and 2 bases from J, leaving 18 bases between. Germline V gene sequence: CDR1 DFQATT, CDR2 SNEGSKA (reference sequence). Here the CDR3 reads CSATDRRTTTDTQYF. CDR3 DNA: TGCAGTGCAACCGACAGAAGAACAACCACAGATACGCAGTATTTT.

This clonotype was picked up many times. The chain links TRBV29-1 to TRBJ1-6; D is unresolved. The CDR3 covers 18 residues. Germline CDR1 and CDR2: SQVTM and ANQGSEA. V was cut by 7 bases and J by 5 bases, with 27 bases left in between. The CDR3 loop reads CSGPAGAPLFVDNSPLHF. CDR3 DNA sequence: TGCAGCGGGCCAGCGGGCGCGCCCCTTTTCGTTGATAATTCACCCCTCCACTTT.

In this sample, this clonotype turned up many times. This chain links TRBV5-5 with TRBJ2-3; 10 bases align to TRBD2. With 3 bases clipped from V and 4 bases from J, the junction kept 5 bases outside the gene matches. Germline loops: CDR1 SGHKS, CDR2 YYEKEE (reference sequence). This CDR3 is built from 15 residues. In DNA, the CDR3 is TGTGCCAGCAGCTCCGGGACTAGCGTACCAGATACGCAGTATTTT. Translating it yields CASSSGTSVPDTQYF. The full variable domain, in which reference TRBV5-5 and TRBJ2-3 provide the parts outside the CDR3, is DAGVTQSPTHLIKTRGQQVTLRCSPISGHKSVSWYQQVLGQGPQFIFQYYEKEERGRGNFPDRFSARQFPNYSSELNVNALLLGDSALYLCASSSGTSVPDTQYFGPGTRLTVL.

This clonotype occurred a few times. This chain connects TRBV2 to TRBJ2-3; possibly TRBD1 for D (5 bases). Germline values: CDR1 SNHLY, CDR2 FYNNEI. V was trimmed by 6 bases and J by 1 base, leaving 8 bases between them. The CDR3 covers 13 residues. CDR3 nucleotide sequence: TGTGCCAGCAGCGGACAAGGCACAGATACGCAGTATTTT. It is translated as CASSGQGTDTQYF.

This clonotype occurred many times. The chain carries TRBV29-1 and TRBJ2-6; no firm D call. From germline, CDR1 is SQVTM and CDR2 ANQGSEA. CDR3 length: 13 amino acids. Trimming took off 6 bases at V and 2 bases at J, with 8 bases between the two ends. CDR3 bases: TGCAGCGTCACGCGAACTGGGGCCAACGTCCTGACTTTC. Translated: CSVTRTGANVLTF.

This clonotype has at least ten counts. The rearrangement joins TRBV7-9 to TRBJ2-7; D remains ambiguous. V gave up 4 bases and J gave up 1 base, with 5 bases separating them. This CDR3 spans 12 amino acids. Germline V gene lookup returns CDR1 SEHNR and CDR2 FQNEAQ (reference sequence). The CDR3, as DNA: TGTGCCAGCAGCTCAACATCCTACGAGCAGTACTTC. This sequence encodes CASSSTSYEQYF.

This clonotype was observed a handful of times. The CDR3: CASSLGLAGGYEQYF. The CDR3 bases are TGTGCCAGCAGCCTGGGACTAGCGGGGGGCTACGAGCAGTACTTC. The chain uses TRBV11-3 and TRBJ2-7; 15 bases align to TRBD2. This CDR3 has 15 residues. Germline trimming cut 5 bases from V and 3 bases from J; bases unmatched to any gene: 2. The V gene's germline CDR1 is SGHNT and CDR2 YENEEA.

The CDR3 DNA sequence: TGTGCCACCAGTGCCAGTGGGGTCGCGGGTGGCAAAAACATTCAGTACTTC. This translates into CATSASGVAGGKNIQYF. V gene TRBV24-1 combines with J gene TRBJ2-4, with D possibly TRBD2 on 5 matching bases. The germline V gene encodes CDR1 KGHDR and CDR2 SFDVKD. The germline V and J ends were trimmed by 5 bases and 3 bases, with 19 bases remaining between them. There are 17 residues in the CDR3.

This clonotype was seen many times. V usage is TRBV5-1 and J usage is TRBJ1-1; maybe TRBD1 (6 bases). CDR1 and CDR2 (germline): SGHRS, YFSETQ. V gave up 0 bases and J gave up 5 bases, with 14 bases separating them. The CDR3 loop spans 15 amino acids. DNA for the CDR3: TGCGCCAGCAGCTTGGAGCTGGGGGCGCGGACTGAAGCTTTCTTT. This translates into CASSLELGARTEAFF.

This clonotype was observed a handful of times. The DNA of the CDR3 is TGTGCCAGCAGTGACGGGGGAAACTATGGCTACACCTTC. The encoded protein is CASSDGGNYGYTF. The chain is built from TRBV25-1 and TRBJ1-2; tentatively, D is TRBD1 (5 bases). The CDR3 runs to 13 residues. V was cut by 3 bases and J by 2 bases, with 7 bases left in between. Germline values: CDR1 MGHDK, CDR2 SYGVNS.

This clonotype was found a few times. V gene TRBV20-1 combines with J gene TRBJ2-2; TRBD2 agrees at 10 bases. V dropped 0 bases and J dropped 4; count of bases not matched to a gene: 5. Germline loops: CDR1 DFQATT, CDR2 SNEGSKA (reference sequence). The length of the CDR3 is 16 residues. This CDR3 is CSARDGASGGTGELFF. The CDR3 coding sequence is TGCAGTGCTAGAGATGGGGCTAGCGGGGGCACCGGGGAGCTGTTTTTT.

In the case of this clonotype: A much larger clone lies one base from this, so it may be a read error. CDR3 amino acids: CASSPHRFQNTEAFF. The CDR3 DNA sequence: TGTGCCAGCAGCCCCCATAGATTTCAGAACACTGAAGCTTTCTTT. This chain uses TRBV5-6 with TRBJ1-1; D uncertain. V was trimmed by 4 bases and J by 1 base, leaving 14 bases between them. Germline V gene lookup returns CDR1 SGHDT and CDR2 YYEEEE. The CDR3 spans 15 residues.

The chain links TRBV19 to TRBJ1-5, with D tentatively TRBD1 (5 bases). Germline V gives CDR1 LNHDA, CDR2 SQIVND (reference sequence). CDR3 length: 14 residues. V lost 9 bases to trimming and J lost 5 bases, with 17 bases between them. DNA of the CDR3: TGTGCCAGCGTTGGCGACAGCAGCTATCAGCCCCAGCATTTT. Amino acid sequence: CASVGDSSYQPQHF.

This chain connects TRBV11-3 to TRBJ2-3; TRBD2 might be the D (6 bases). Germline V lookup: CDR1 SGHNT, CDR2 YENEEA. The CDR3 covers 14 residues. Trimming shortened V by 4 bases and J by 4 bases, and 12 bases separated the two germline ends. The CDR3: CASSSGGVADTQYF. CDR3 bases: TGTGCCAGCAGCTCGGGCGGGGTAGCAGATACGCAGTATTTT. Looking up the rest from reference TRBV11-3 and TRBJ2-3 gives the full variable domain: EAGVVQSPRYKIIEKKQPVAFWCNPISGHNTLYWYLQNLGQGPELLIRYENEEAVDDSQLPKDRFSAERLKGVDSTLKIQPAELGDSAVYLCASSSGGVADTQYFGPGTRLTVL.

The J gene is TRBJ2-3, the V gene TRBV10-3; perhaps D is TRBD1 or TRBD2 (5 bases each). CDR1 and CDR2 (germline): ENHRY, SYGVKD. V lost 6 bases, J lost 2 bases, and 18 bases lay in between. This CDR3 comprises 16 residues. CDR3 amino acids: CAIRGPNRGNTDTQYF. The CDR3 region has the DNA TGTGCCATCAGGGGACCCAACAGAGGAAACACAGATACGCAGTATTTT.